This T cell receptor beta chain is from a study of memory CD4+ T cells and cytomegalovirus serostatus. The protocol was immunoSEQ multiplex PCR, while the TCRdb copy is restricted to in-frame clones and leaves out a portion. The sample has around 84,000 clones; 80% are singletons. Single viable CD3+CD4+CD8-CD45RO+ cells were sorted as the memory CD4+ T cells. In germline, CDR1 is SGHDT, CDR2 YYEEEE. This CDR3 has 17 amino acids. Trimming at V came to 5 bases and at J to 1 base, leaving 7 bases not matched to a gene. Sequenced sample: memory CD4+ T cells from blood. The origin of this receptor is an adult in good health and CMV-seronegative. The J gene is TRBJ2-2, the V gene TRBV5-6; 11 bases map to TRBD1. CDR3 nucleotides: TGTGCCAGCAGGGGGACAGGGGGACACTGGAACACCGGGGAGCTGTTTTTT. It codes for CASRGTGGHWNTGELFF.